This T cell receptor (beta chain) was sequenced during a study of response to subunit inactivated influenza vaccine. General study points: The authors offered the suggestion that each seasonal influenza vaccination recruits few new T cells.

TCRdb fed the RT-PCR reads into MiXCR, producing one record per CDR3 protein. The data show roughly 760,000 distinct CDR3 sequences, with approximately 21% seen just once and more than 8.5% held by the top ten. This clonotype turned up a few times. Its antigen is undetermined. Per germline, CDR1 SEHNR and CDR2 FQNEAQ (reference sequence). Trimming removed 2 bases from V and 5 bases from J; junction bases left unmatched: 5. The CDR3 extends over 14 amino acids. The clonotype was recovered from a man aged 45-65 years who received an inactivated influenza vaccine. The chain carries TRBV7-9 and TRBJ2-5, with TRBD1 matching 7 bases. Sequences were derived from PBMCs from blood, sampled around 5 days after vaccination. The CDR3 here is CASSLPTGRETQYF. DNA of the CDR3: TGTGCCAGCAGCTTACCGACAGGGCGGGAGACCCAGTACTTC.